One and the same sample provided the 7 T cell receptor beta chains below, sequenced in a study of blood T cell repertoires in COVID-19 (dated by TCRdb to 2018 to 2020). Library prep was done by the immunoSEQ multiplex PCR assay. TCRdb stores this immuneACCESS table with in-frame sequences only. Part of the clones is absent; in the studies checked, under half of the shortfall reflects unresolved V genes, and no reason is known for the rest. The sample contains about 41,000 clones, around nine tenths of them found a single time. The ten largest clones capture roughly 5% of the sample. Sequences were obtained from peripheral blood. The receptors were gathered from a human donor in a cohort sampled during active COVID-19.

The V call is TRBV6-5, the J call TRBJ2-7; D gene unclear. The V and J ends lost 5 bases and 8 bases respectively, with 10 bases between them. The CDR3 is made up of 11 amino acids. In germline, CDR1 is MNHEY, CDR2 SVGAGI. The CDR3 DNA sequence: TGTGCCAGCAGTCCCGGTGGGCAGCAGTACTTC. It specifies CASSPGGQQYF.

In this sample, this clone turned up once. The genes are TRBV15 and TRBJ2-3, with D perhaps matching TRBD2 (5 bases). This CDR3 region has 13 residues. The V gene lost 2 bases and the J gene lost 7 bases, with 10 bases spanning the gap. Germline loops: CDR1 LNHNV, CDR2 YYDKDF (reference sequence). The CDR3 DNA reads as TGTGCCACCAGCAGACGTAGCGAGAATACGCAGTATTTT. Protein product: CATSRRSENTQYF.

CDR3 in DNA: TGTGCCAGCAGCCCCGGGGGAGGGACGTACTATGGCTACACCTTC. Translation gives CASSPGGGTYYGYTF. This sequence joins TRBV5-6 and TRBJ1-2; D possibly corresponds to TRBD1 (5 bases). The CDR3 has 15 amino acids. The germline gives CDR1 SGHDT, CDR2 YYEEEE. The germline V and J ends were trimmed by 4 bases and 3 bases, with 16 bases remaining between them.

The V and J genes are TRBV2 and TRBJ2-2; TRBD2 matches at 10 bases. V was pared by 5 bases and J by 4 bases, with 7 bases of the junction left unmatched. This CDR3 comprises 16 residues. Germline CDR1 SNHLY, CDR2 FYNNEI. CDR3 region: CASSISGRSGTGELFF. CDR3 bases: TGTGCCAGCAGTATTAGCGGGAGGTCGGGCACCGGGGAGCTGTTTTTT.

The chain recombines TRBV10-3 with TRBJ1-1, with D unclear. V was cut by 10 bases and J by 0 bases, with 12 bases left in between. The CDR3 has 13 amino acids. CDR1 and CDR2 from the germline V gene are ENHRY and SYGVKD. The DNA for the CDR3 is TGTGCCACCCTCGGTGACATGAACACTGAAGCTTTCTTT. It is translated as CATLGDMNTEAFF.

The chain joins TRBV19 to TRBJ1-1, with D possibly matching TRBD1 (5 bases). The germline V gene has CDR1 LNHDA and CDR2 SQIVND (reference sequence). Trimming pared 6 bases from V and 0 bases from J, leaving 11 bases between. The CDR3 contains 14 residues. CDR3: CASRNTGLNTEAFF. CDR3 nucleotides: TGTGCCAGTAGGAACACAGGTTTGAACACTGAAGCTTTCTTT.

CDR3 region: CASSRQHGTSGSSTDTQYF. Written as DNA, the CDR3 is TGCGCCAGCAGCCGACAACACGGGACTAGCGGTTCTAGCACAGATACGCAGTATTTT. The rearrangement joins TRBV4-1 to TRBJ2-3; TRBD2 aligns across 11 bases. V dropped 4 bases and J dropped 0; count of bases not matched to a gene: 12. This CDR3 comprises 19 residues. The germline CDR1 and CDR2 sequences are MGHRA and YSYEKL.